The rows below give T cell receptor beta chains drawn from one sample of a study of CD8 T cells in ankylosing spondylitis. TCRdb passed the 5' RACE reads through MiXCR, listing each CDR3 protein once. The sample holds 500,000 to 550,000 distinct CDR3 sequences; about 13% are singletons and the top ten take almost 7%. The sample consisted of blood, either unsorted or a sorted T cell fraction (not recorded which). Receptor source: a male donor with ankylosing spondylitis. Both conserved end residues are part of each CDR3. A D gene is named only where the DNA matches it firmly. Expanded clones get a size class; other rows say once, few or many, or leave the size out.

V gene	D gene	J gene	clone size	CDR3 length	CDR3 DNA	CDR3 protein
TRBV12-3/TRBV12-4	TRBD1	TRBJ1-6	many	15	TGTGCCAGCAGTCGGGACAGCTCCTATAATTCACCCCTCCACTTT	CASSRDSSYNSPLHF
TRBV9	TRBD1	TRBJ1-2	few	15	TGTGCCAGCAGCGTATTCGGGACAGGGGGCTATGGCTACACCTTC	CASSVFGTGGYGYTF
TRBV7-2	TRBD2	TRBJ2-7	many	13	TGTGCCAGCAGCTCCAGGACTAGCTACGAGCAGTACTTC	CASSSRTSYEQYF
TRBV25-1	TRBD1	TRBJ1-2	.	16	TGTGCCAGCAGTCCCCGGACAGGGCAGACGGTCTATGGCTACACCTTC	CASSPRTGQTVYGYTF
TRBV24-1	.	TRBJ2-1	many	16	TGTGCCACCAGTGACGCTAGAGGCAGCTCCTACAATGAGCAGTTCTTC	CATSDARGSSYNEQFF
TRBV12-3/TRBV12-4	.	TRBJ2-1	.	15	TGTGCCAGCAGTCCCGGCTCTATACCCCTGGATGAGCAGTTCTTC	CASSPGSIPLDEQFF
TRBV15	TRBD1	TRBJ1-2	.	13	TGTGCCACCAGTCACGGGACAGACTATGGCTACACCTTC	CATSHGTDYGYTF
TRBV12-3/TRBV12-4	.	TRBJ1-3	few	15	TGTGCCAGCAGTTTGCTGACGAGAGCGGGAAACACCATATATTTT	CASSLLTRAGNTIYF
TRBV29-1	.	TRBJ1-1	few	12	TGCAGCATCAGTGGAGGGAACACTGAAGCTTTCTTT	CSISGGNTEAFF
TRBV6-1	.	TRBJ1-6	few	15	TGTGCCAGCAGTACGTTTGGGGGAGGTAATTCACCCCTCCACTTT	CASSTFGGGNSPLHF
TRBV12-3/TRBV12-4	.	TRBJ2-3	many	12	TGTGCCAGCACCCAGGGTCCAGATACGCAGTATTTT	CASTQGPDTQYF
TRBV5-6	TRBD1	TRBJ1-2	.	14	TGTGCCAGCAGCTTTACCGGGACAGTCTATGGCTACACCTTC	CASSFTGTVYGYTF
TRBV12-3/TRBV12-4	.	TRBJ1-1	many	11	TGTGCCAGCCAACCGGGCACTGAAGCTTTCTTT	CASQPGTEAFF
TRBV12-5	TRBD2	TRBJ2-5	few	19	TGTGCTAGTGGTTCGTCTACGAAACTAGCGGGAGGGCCGAGGGAGACCCAGTACTTC	CASGSSTKLAGGPRETQYF
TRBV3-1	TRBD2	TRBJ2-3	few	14	TGTGCCAGCAGCCAGAGCGGGAGCCCAGATACGCAGTATTTT	CASSQSGSPDTQYF
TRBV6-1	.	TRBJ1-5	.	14	TGTGCCAGCAGGTCTGGACCGATTAATCAGCCCCAGCATTTT	CASRSGPINQPQHF
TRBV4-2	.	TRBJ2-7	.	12	TGTGCCAGCAGCCAAGTAGGCTACGAGCAGTACTTC	CASSQVGYEQYF
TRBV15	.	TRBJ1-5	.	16	TGTGCCACCAGCAGAGACTTGTTCAGGTCCCGTCAGCCCCAGCATTTT	CATSRDLFRSRQPQHF
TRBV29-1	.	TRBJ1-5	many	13	TGCAGCGTCGCCAGCACGGCGCGGGGACCCCAGCATTTT	CSVASTARGPQHF
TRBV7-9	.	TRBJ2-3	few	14	TGTGCCAGCAGCTTCGGGGAGTGGGTAGATACGCAGTATTTT	CASSFGEWVDTQYF
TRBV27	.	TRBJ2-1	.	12	TGTGCCAGCAGTTCTATTATGGATGAGCAGTTCTTC	CASSSIMDEQFF
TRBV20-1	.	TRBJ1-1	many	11	TGCAGCGTAGGGGGAGGAACTGAAGCTTTCTTT	CSVGGGTEAFF
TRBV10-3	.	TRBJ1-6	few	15	TGTGCCATCAGTGTACAGTGGTTGGGGGATTCACCCCTCCACTTT	CAISVQWLGDSPLHF
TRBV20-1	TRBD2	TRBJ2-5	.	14	TGCAGTGCTAGAATCAGCGGGGGAGGAGAGACCCAGTACTTC	CSARISGGGETQYF
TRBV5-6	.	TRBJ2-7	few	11	TGTGCCAGCAGCTACGGATACGAGCAGTACTTC	CASSYGYEQYF
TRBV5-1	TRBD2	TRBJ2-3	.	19	TGCGCCAGCAGCTTGTCAAGGACTAGCGGGAGTATTGCGACAGATACGCAGTATTTT	CASSLSRTSGSIATDTQYF
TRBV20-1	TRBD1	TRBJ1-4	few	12	TGCAGTGCTTTGGACAGGGCTGAAAAACTGTTTTTT	CSALDRAEKLFF
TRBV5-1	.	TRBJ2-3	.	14	TGCGCCAGCAGCCAGTCCGACGACTCAGATACGCAGTATTTT	CASSQSDDSDTQYF
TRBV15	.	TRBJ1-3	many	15	TGTGCCACCAGCAGAGAATTAATAGAGGGAAACACCATATATTTT	CATSRELIEGNTIYF
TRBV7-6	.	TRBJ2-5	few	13	TGTGCCAGCAGCTCCGGCCCCGAGGGGACCCAGTACTTC	CASSSGPEGTQYF
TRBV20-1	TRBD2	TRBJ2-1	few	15	TGCAGTGCTCAGGGTAGCGGGAGAGTGGGGGATGAGCAGTTCTTC	CSAQGSGRVGDEQFF
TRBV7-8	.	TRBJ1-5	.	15	TGTGCCAGCAGCTTACTGGGGGCAATCCCCCAGCCCCAGCATTTT	CASSLLGAIPQPQHF
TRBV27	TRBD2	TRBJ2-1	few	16	TGTGCCAGCAGTTCCAGGAGCGGGATGGAATACAATGAGCAGTTCTTC	CASSSRSGMEYNEQFF
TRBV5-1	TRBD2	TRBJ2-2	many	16	TGCGCCAGCAGCTTGGCTAGCGGGACGAACACCGGGGAGCTGTTTTTT	CASSLASGTNTGELFF
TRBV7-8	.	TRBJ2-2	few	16	TGTGCCAGCAGCTTAGAGTGGGAGTTGAACACCGGGGAGCTGTTTTTT	CASSLEWELNTGELFF
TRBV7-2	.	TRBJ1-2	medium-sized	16	TGTGCCAGCAGCTTAACCCCACCGGGGGGGGCGGGTGGCTACACCTTC	CASSLTPPGGAGGYTF
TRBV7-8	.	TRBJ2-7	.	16	TGTGCCAGCAGCTTAGTTGAGGGGCAGCTAAACTACGAGCAGTACTTC	CASSLVEGQLNYEQYF
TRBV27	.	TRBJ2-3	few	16	TGTGCCAGCAGTTTATATGGCGGGGCATACACAGATACGCAGTATTTT	CASSLYGGAYTDTQYF
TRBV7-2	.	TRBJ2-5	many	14	TGTGCCAGCAGCTTAATGGGGGGACAAGAGACCCAGTACTTC	CASSLMGGQETQYF
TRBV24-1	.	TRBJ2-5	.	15	TGTGCCACCAGTGATTCGACGGGAGCCGGAGAGACCCAGTACTTC	CATSDSTGAGETQYF
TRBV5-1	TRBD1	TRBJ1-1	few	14	TGCGCCAGCAGTGCTGGGACAGGTCACACTGAAGCTTTCTTT	CASSAGTGHTEAFF
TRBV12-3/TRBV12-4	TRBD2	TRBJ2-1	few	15	TGTGCCAGCAGGCCGGGACTAGTATCCTACAATGAGCAGTTCTTC	CASRPGLVSYNEQFF
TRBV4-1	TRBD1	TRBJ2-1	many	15	TGCGCCAGCAGCCAAGGGATCTCGACAGGGCAAGAGCAGTTCTTC	CASSQGISTGQEQFF
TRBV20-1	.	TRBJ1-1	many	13	TGCAGTGCGGAAAGGGACACGAACACTGAAGCTTTCTTT	CSAERDTNTEAFF
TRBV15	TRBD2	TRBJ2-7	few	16	TGTGCCACCAGCAGTCCTAGGACTAGCGGGGCTTACGAGCAGTACTTC	CATSSPRTSGAYEQYF
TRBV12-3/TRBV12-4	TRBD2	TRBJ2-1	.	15	TGTGCCAGCAGTATTAGCGGGAGGGCACCTAAGTTGGAGTTCTTC	CASSISGRAPKLEFF
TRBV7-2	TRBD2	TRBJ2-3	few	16	TGTGCCAGCAGCTTTAGCCTAGCGGGAGGGGTAGATACGCAGTATTTT	CASSFSLAGGVDTQYF
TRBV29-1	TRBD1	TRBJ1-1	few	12	TGCAGCGTTGCCAGGGGGGACACTGAAGCTTTCTTT	CSVARGDTEAFF
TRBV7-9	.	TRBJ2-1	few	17	TGTGCCAGCAGCCCGGTTCGTCACACCCGAGCACATCATGAGCAGTTCTTC	CASSPVRHTRAHHEQFF
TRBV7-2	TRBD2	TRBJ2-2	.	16	TGTGCCAGCAGCTTAATGATAGCGGGGAACACCGGGGAGCTGTTTTTT	CASSLMIAGNTGELFF
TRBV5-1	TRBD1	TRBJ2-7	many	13	TGCGCCAGCAGCCTAGAGGACAGGGGCGAGCAGTACTTC	CASSLEDRGEQYF
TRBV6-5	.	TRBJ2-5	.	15	TGTGCCAGCAGTTACTCGGGGCTAGCAGGGGAGACCCAGTACTTC	CASSYSGLAGETQYF
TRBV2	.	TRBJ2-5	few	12	TGTGCCAGCAGAGGGAAGCAAGAGACCCAGTACTTC	CASRGKQETQYF
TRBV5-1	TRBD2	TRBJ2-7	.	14	TGCGCCAGCCAGACTAGCGGGAGCTCCTACGAGCAGTACTTC	CASQTSGSSYEQYF
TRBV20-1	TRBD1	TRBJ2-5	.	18	TGCAGTGCTACCCAAGGGACAGGGGGCGATTCGTCTCAAGAGACCCAGTACTTC	CSATQGTGGDSSQETQYF